This section outlines one TCR beta chain sequence together with its context. These data originate in a study of T cell responses to AZD1222 COVID-19 vaccine. Pooling was applied to second doses at about 4 or about 12 weeks. The CDR3 is 13 amino acids. In germline, CDR1 is SGHDT, CDR2 YYEEEE. The germline V and J ends were trimmed by 4 bases and 0 bases, with 6 bases remaining between them. Assay used: immunoSEQ multiplex PCR; TCRdb lists only in-frame clones, some missing. The data show about 150,000 clones, about 93% seen once. The sequences come from peripheral blood, collected 28 days after the second AZD1222 dose. The chain carries TRBV5-6 and TRBJ2-3; D uncertain. The clonotype originates from an adult who received the AZD1222 COVID-19 vaccine. CDR3 loop: CASSTISTDTQYF. CDR3 in DNA: TGTGCCAGCAGCACGATTAGCACAGATACGCAGTATTTT. Looking up the rest from reference TRBV5-6 and TRBJ2-3 gives the full variable domain: DAGVTQSPTHLIKTRGQQVTLRCSPKSGHDTVSWYQQALGQGPQFIFQYYEEEERQRGNFPDRFSGHQFPNYSSELNVNALLLGDSALYLCASSTISTDTQYFGPGTRLTVL.